This TCR beta chain was captured in a study of blood T cell repertoires in COVID-19. CDR3 length equals 15 residues. From germline, CDR1 is MNHEY and CDR2 SMNVEV (reference sequence). The V and J ends lost 3 bases and 2 bases respectively, with 10 bases between them. Profiling relied on immunoSEQ multiplex PCR, and the TCRdb table lists in-frame clones only, not all of them. Of about 220,000 clones in the sample, 70% to 90% were seen once. Input material: peripheral blood. This rearrangement joins TRBV27 to TRBJ1-4; D not certain. The TCR originated in a human donor in a cohort sampled during active COVID-19. The CDR3 sequence: CASSFAGTTNEKLFF. The CDR3 DNA sequence: TGTGCCAGCAGTTTTGCGGGAACGACTAATGAAAAACTGTTTTTT.